A selection of T cell receptor beta chains follows, all from one sample in a study of blood T cell repertoires in COVID-19. The assay was immunoSEQ multiplex PCR, and TCRdb's table has in-frame clones only and misses some. The sample holds about 180,000 clones; 82% are singletons and the top ten take 15% to 20%. Sequencing input: PBMCs or T cells enriched from blood (not recorded which). These receptors came from a man in his 60s who had recovered from COVID-19. Both conserved end residues are part of each CDR3. The D gene is left open where the match is weak. Size is stated for part of the rows, as once, few or many counts, or as a class when the clone is expanded.

CDR3 length	clone size	D gene	V gene	J gene	CDR3 DNA	CDR3 protein
16	.	TRBD1	TRBV7-6	TRBJ2-7	TGTGCCAGCAGCCAAAGGCCGGGACAGGGGGCTTACGAGCAGTACTTC	CASSQRPGQGAYEQYF
16	once	TRBD2	TRBV29-1	TRBJ2-1	TGCAGCGTCCTAAGAGGGACTAGCGCAATTAGGAATGAGCAGTTCTTC	CSVLRGTSAIRNEQFF
16	.	TRBD1	TRBV5-6	TRBJ1-2	TGTGCCAGCAGCCCGGACAGGGGGCAAGTGGACTATGGCTACACCTTC	CASSPDRGQVDYGYTF
15	once	.	TRBV27	TRBJ2-1	TGTGCCAGCAGTTTGACAGGGCTCGGGGGCAATGAGCAGTTCTTC	CASSLTGLGGNEQFF
14	.	.	TRBV18	TRBJ2-7	TGTGCCAGCTCACCAAAGCAGGGGTCCTACGAGCAGTACTTC	CASSPKQGSYEQYF
16	once	TRBD1	TRBV18	TRBJ2-1	TGTGCCAGCTCACCACCGTGGGGACAGGGGTACAATGAGCAGTTCTTC	CASSPPWGQGYNEQFF
16	.	.	TRBV28	TRBJ1-2	TGTGCCAGCAGTTTAGTATCAGGGCGGCTAAACTATGGCTACACCTTC	CASSLVSGRLNYGYTF
13	.	.	TRBV24-1	TRBJ2-7	TGTGCCACCAGTGAAACCGGGACATGGGAGCAGTACTTC	CATSETGTWEQYF
14	.	.	TRBV2	TRBJ1-5	TGTGCCAGCAGTGAACAGACAGCGTATCAGCCCCAGCATTTT	CASSEQTAYQPQHF
16	.	.	TRBV6-1	TRBJ1-2	TGTGCCAGCAGTGAATCAGGTGTGATAGCTAACTATGGCTACACCTTC	CASSESGVIANYGYTF
13	.	.	TRBV6-5	TRBJ1-1	TGTGCCTCAGGGAAGGGGGTAGAGACTGAAGCTTTCTTT	CASGKGVETEAFF
16	.	TRBD2	TRBV27	TRBJ2-1	TGTGCCAGCAGTAGCACTAGCGGGGGCCCTTACAATGAGCAGTTCTTC	CASSSTSGGPYNEQFF
12	.	.	TRBV5-1	TRBJ2-7	TGCGCCAGCAGCCTAGACGGCTACGAGCAGTACTTC	CASSLDGYEQYF
15	.	TRBD2	TRBV29-1	TRBJ2-2	TGCAGCGTCCATACTAGCGGGGGATACACCGGGGAGCTGTTTTTT	CSVHTSGGYTGELFF
14	.	.	TRBV7-3	TRBJ2-7	TGTGCCAGCAGCCCCCGGGCCCCAGGGTACGAGCAGTACTTC	CASSPRAPGYEQYF
15	once	.	TRBV3-1/TRBV3-2	TRBJ1-6	TGTGCCAGCAGCGGGTGGGAGGGGGTTAATTCACCCCTCCACTTT	CASSGWEGVNSPLHF
20	.	TRBD2	TRBV19	TRBJ2-7	TGTGCCAGTAGTGCTTCACCCGGGACTAGCGGGAGTTCATCCTTCTACGAGCAGTACTTC	CASSASPGTSGSSSFYEQYF
14	.	TRBD1	TRBV19	TRBJ2-7	TGTGCCAGTAGGATGGGGACAGGGATCTACGAGCAGTACTTC	CASRMGTGIYEQYF
13	.	.	TRBV5-1	TRBJ2-1	TGCGCCAGCAGCTCGGGAAACTCCAATGAGCAGTTCTTC	CASSSGNSNEQFF
15	.	TRBD1	TRBV5-4	TRBJ2-3	TGTGCCAGCAGCTTGCGGCAGGGGGCGCTGGATACGCAGTATTTT	CASSLRQGALDTQYF
17	.	.	TRBV2	TRBJ1-5	TGTGCCAGCAGTGAATCACGTGCAGGGAACTTCAATCAGCCCCAGCATTTT	CASSESRAGNFNQPQHF
15	.	.	TRBV9	TRBJ2-7	TGTGCCAGCAGCGCCGTCCCGGGGGGCCCCTACGAGCAGTACTTC	CASSAVPGGPYEQYF
15	.	.	TRBV3-1/TRBV3-2	TRBJ2-7	TGTGCCAGCAGCCAATCAACAGCTGCGCCCTACGAGCAGTACTTC	CASSQSTAAPYEQYF
12	.	.	TRBV28	TRBJ2-3	TGTGCCAGCATCAGCGGTGGAGATACGCAGTATTTT	CASISGGDTQYF
15	.	.	TRBV5-6	TRBJ1-2	TGTGCCAGCAGCTTGGAGGTCCTAGCTAACTATGGCTACACCTTC	CASSLEVLANYGYTF
15	.	TRBD1	TRBV5-1	TRBJ2-1	TGCGCCAGCAGCTTGCGGACAGGGGACCCCGGTGAGCAGTTCTTC	CASSLRTGDPGEQFF